This T cell receptor (beta chain) appears in the sequencing data of a study of spatial heterogeneity in lung cancer. Study at large: Patients with untreated early-stage non-small cell lung cancer, numbering 72, were the donors. Researchers sequenced follow-up PBMC samples if they had them, and these came a median of approximately 2 years after resection. Study-level results: In blood, ubiquitous expanded tumor TCRs appeared more at resection than follow-up.

TCR cDNA molecules each carried a unique molecular identifier. TCRdb processed the 5' RACE reads anew with MiXCR; each CDR3 protein has one entry. The table has approximately 18,000 distinct CDR3 sequences, about 18% seen once; the top ten hold roughly 6.4%. This clonotype appeared many times. Its specificity is unknown. Time point noted: blood at routine non-recurrence follow-up after resection. The source was PBMCs, collected at follow-up. The sequence derives from a male donor with early-stage non-small cell lung cancer.

The CDR3 is CATRDRGEDEQYF. DNA for the CDR3: TGTGCCACCAGGGACAGGGGGGAGGACGAGCAGTACTTC. The chain couples TRBV15 to TRBJ2-7, with 10 nucleotides matching TRBD1. The CDR3 loop spans 13 amino acids. CDR1 is LNHNV and CDR2 is YYDKDF in the germline V gene (reference sequence). Trimming removed 6 bases from V and 5 bases from J; junction bases left unmatched: 4.